The 30 T cell receptor beta chains below come from one sample, sequenced in a study of identical twins. Each CDR3 protein gets one entry after TCRdb re-called the 5' RACE reads with MiXCR. This table has 1.5 million to 2 million distinct CDR3 sequences, roughly a third appearing once. The sample taken for sequencing was cord blood. The receptors come from a newborn girl in good health.

There are a few counts of this clonotype. The chain carries TRBV9 and TRBJ2-5; TRBD2 matches at 8 bases. With 0 bases clipped from V and 4 bases from J, the junction kept 5 bases outside the gene matches. The CDR3 runs 15 residues. CDR1 is SGDLS, CDR2 YYNGEE, per germline. The DNA for the CDR3 is TGTGCCAGCAGCGTAGAAGCGGGAGCTGCAGAGACCCAGTACTTC. Its translation: CASSVEAGAAETQYF.

A note on this clonotype: This sequence may be a read error, since a much larger clone differs from it by one base. The chain joins TRBV29-1 to TRBJ1-5; a weak D match, TRBD1 (6 bases). CDR1 is SQVTM and CDR2 is ANQGSEA in the germline V gene. The CDR3 runs 12 residues. The germline V and J ends were trimmed by 7 bases and 6 bases, with 13 bases remaining between them. CDR3 amino acids: CSAAKQGQPQHF. The CDR3 DNA sequence: TGCAGCGCCGCTAAACAGGGTCAGCCCCAGCATTTT.

In this sample, this clonotype turned up many times. The chain employs TRBV10-3 and TRBJ2-5; no clear D. From germline, CDR1 is ENHRY and CDR2 SYGVKD. The CDR3 has 12 amino acids. V was cut by 4 bases and J by 5 bases, with 8 bases left in between. The CDR3 nucleotides read TGTGCCATCAGTGGAAGTAGTGAGACCCAGTACTTC. Translating it yields CAISGSSETQYF.

The J gene is TRBJ1-2, the V gene TRBV7-2; the D is unclear. V was shortened by 1 base and J by 3 bases, with 9 bases between the two germline ends. The V gene's germline CDR1 is SGHTA and CDR2 FQGNSA. The CDR3 is made up of 14 amino acids. CDR3: CASSLVRADYGYTF. Written as DNA, the CDR3 is TGTGCCAGCAGCTTAGTACGGGCGGACTATGGCTACACCTTC.

About this clonotype: This may come from a read error, since a much larger clone is one base off. V usage is TRBV3-1 and J usage is TRBJ2-7, with D tentatively TRBD2 (6 bases). Germline V gives CDR1 LGHDT, CDR2 YNNKEL (reference sequence). There are 16 residues in the CDR3. This CDR3 reads CASGHPGTYSSYEQYF. In nucleotides, the CDR3 is TGTGCCAGCGGCCATCCCGGGACTTATAGCTCCTACGAGCAGTACTTC.

This clonotype was observed a few times. The chain uses TRBV11-2 and TRBJ1-2; no definite D call. The germline CDR1 and CDR2 sequences are SGHAT and FQNNGV. The germline V and J ends were trimmed by 5 bases and 3 bases, with 13 bases remaining between them. CDR3 size: 14 residues. The CDR3 DNA reads TGTGCCAGCAGCCCTCTACCCCGGGACTATGGCTACACCTTC. Protein: CASSPLPRDYGYTF.

In this sample, this clonotype turned up a few times. CDR3 DNA: TGTGCCAGCACGCGGGGATCTAGGGATTCACCCCTCCACTTT. Translation: CASTRGSRDSPLHF. V is TRBV25-1 and J is TRBJ1-6; D unresolved. This CDR3 contains 14 residues. Deletions cut 7 bases from V and 8 bases from J, with 15 bases between. CDR1 is MGHDK, CDR2 SYGVNS, per germline.

The CDR3 sequence: CASSEWDYGYTF. The CDR3 DNA follows: TGTGCCAGCAGTGAATGGGACTATGGCTACACCTTC. The J gene is TRBJ1-2, the V gene TRBV2; the D is unclear. Germline V gene sequence: CDR1 SNHLY, CDR2 FYNNEI. The CDR3 length is 12 residues. Trimming pared 2 bases from V and 3 bases from J, leaving 4 bases between.

The rearrangement joins TRBV5-1 to TRBJ1-2, with TRBD1 matching 8 bases. Germline CDR1 is SGHRS and CDR2 is YFSETQ. The CDR3 is made up of 14 amino acids. Unmatched junction bases numbered 7, after V lost 3 bases and J lost 6 bases. CDR3 region: CASSSPDRADGYTF. Here the CDR3 DNA reads TGCGCCAGCAGCTCCCCGGACAGGGCTGATGGCTACACCTTC.

This clonotype was detected only a few times. This chain uses TRBV11-2 with TRBJ2-7, with D uncertain. In germline, CDR1 is SGHAT, CDR2 FQNNGV. V was cut by 0 bases and J by 6 bases, with 9 bases left in between. There are 13 residues in the CDR3. This CDR3 is CASSLDSILEQYF. The CDR3 DNA reads TGTGCCAGCAGCTTAGACAGCATTCTCGAGCAGTACTTC.

This clonotype was counted ten times or more. The chain carries TRBV7-2 and TRBJ2-3; possible D gene TRBD2, 5 bases. This CDR3 is built from 14 residues. Germline loops: CDR1 SGHTA, CDR2 FQGNSA. With 1 base removed from V and 4 bases from J, the gap between germline ends came to 9 bases. The CDR3 nucleotides read TGTGCCAGCAGCTTAGGACAACTAGCAGATACGCAGTATTTT. The encoded protein is CASSLGQLADTQYF.

The genes are TRBV27 and TRBJ2-2; tentatively, D is TRBD1 (7 bases). Trimming took 2 bases from V and 3 from J, leaving 10 bases between them. Germline loops: CDR1 MNHEY, CDR2 SMNVEV (reference sequence). CDR3 length: 15 residues. CDR3 sequence (DNA): TGTGCCAGCAGTTTAACCAGGGGGGACACCGGGGAGCTGTTTTTT. It yields the protein CASSLTRGDTGELFF.

The chain employs TRBV27 and TRBJ2-7; 8 positions match TRBD2. The CDR3 loop spans 16 amino acids. Germline CDR1 is MNHEY and CDR2 is SMNVEV (reference sequence). The junction had 10 bases not matched to a gene; V was cut back by 6 bases and J by 0 bases. CDR3 DNA: TGTGCCAGCAGCCTCCTAGCTAGCGGGCCCTCCTACGAGCAGTACTTC. Translated, it gives CASSLLASGPSYEQYF.

The table lists this clonotype with a few counts. The chain links TRBV11-1 to TRBJ2-3, with 8 bases aligning to TRBD2. Germline assignment: CDR1 SGHAT and CDR2 FQDESV (reference sequence). Trimming removed 3 bases from V and 0 bases from J; junction bases left unmatched: 14. This CDR3 comprises 19 residues. DNA of the CDR3: TGTGCCAGCAGCTTGGATGGACCAGCGGGGGTATATAGCACAGATACGCAGTATTTT. Encoded protein: CASSLDGPAGVYSTDTQYF.

This chain connects TRBV20-1 to TRBJ2-3; 11 nucleotides agree with TRBD2. The V segment lost 4 bases and the J segment 4 bases; nucleotides outside the gene matches: 10. There are 16 residues in the CDR3. Germline CDR1 and CDR2: DFQATT and SNEGSKA (reference sequence). CDR3 nucleotides: TGCAGTGCTACTACCTATACTAGCGGGAGAGCAGATACGCAGTATTTT. Translation gives CSATTYTSGRADTQYF.

About this clonotype itself: Germline is not matched at one junction end, which may reflect a read error. The rearrangement links TRBV12-3 or TRBV12-4 to TRBJ1-6; D remains ambiguous. CDR3 size: 14 residues. The CDR3 coding sequence is TGTGCCAGCAGTTTAAGGACGGTGGATTCACCCCCCCACTTT. Encoded protein: CASSLRTVDSPPHF.

This clonotype has more than one count but fewer than ten. This sequence joins TRBV2 and TRBJ1-2; TRBD1 aligns across 7 bases. The CDR3 consists of 15 residues. From germline, CDR1 is SNHLY and CDR2 FYNNEI. V trimming: 5 bases; J trimming: 2 bases; junction bases outside the gene matches: 8. In DNA, the CDR3 is TGTGCCAGCAGTCCCACAGGGGTGGGAAACTATGGCTACACCTTC. Translated, it gives CASSPTGVGNYGYTF.

This clonotype showed up just a few times. The chain has TRBV20-1 and TRBJ2-1; D is undetermined. The CDR3 is 13 amino acids. V was pared by 6 bases and J by 4 bases, with 13 bases between. Per germline, CDR1 DFQATT and CDR2 SNEGSKA (reference sequence). CDR3 sequence: CSAAVVGYNEQFF. In DNA form, the CDR3 reads TGCAGTGCGGCCGTAGTGGGGTACAATGAGCAGTTCTTC.

This clonotype was observed a few times. The J gene is TRBJ2-7, the V gene TRBV5-8; maybe TRBD2 (5 bases). V shed 0 bases and J shed 0 bases, with 10 bases lying between them. This CDR3 contains 15 residues. Germline V gives CDR1 SGHTS, CDR2 YDEGEE. The CDR3 is CASSLGTLPSYEQYF. CDR3 in DNA: TGTGCCAGCAGCTTGGGGACTTTACCCTCCTACGAGCAGTACTTC. Full variable domain (rest looked up from reference TRBV5-8 and TRBJ2-7): EAGVTQSPTHLIKTRGQQATLRCSPISGHTSVYWYQQALGLGLQFLLWYDEGEERNRGNFPPRFSGRQFPNYSSELNVNALELEDSALYLCASSLGTLPSYEQYFGPGTRLTVT.

The V gene is TRBV5-1, the J gene TRBJ1-1, with D unclear. Trimming took 1 base from V and 3 from J, leaving 10 bases between them. Germline V CDR1 and CDR2: SGHRS, YFSETQ. CDR3 length: 14 amino acids. This CDR3 is CASSLFPRDTEAFF. CDR3 DNA sequence: TGCGCCAGCAGCTTGTTTCCGCGGGACACTGAAGCTTTCTTT. Based on the CDR3 plus reference TRBV5-1 and TRBJ1-1, the full variable domain is KAGVTQTPRYLIKTRGQQVTLSCSPISGHRSVSWYQQTPGQGLQFLFEYFSETQRNKGNFPGRFSGRQFSNSRSEMNVSTLELGDSALYLCASSLFPRDTEAFFGQGTRLTVV.

The chain has TRBV20-1 and TRBJ1-1, with D perhaps matching TRBD1 (5 bases). Germline V gene data show CDR1 as DFQATT and CDR2 as SNEGSKA (reference sequence). CDR3 length equals 12 residues. Trimming cost V 3 bases and J 7 bases, with 12 bases left between them. In nucleotides, the CDR3 is TGCAGTGCTAGTCAGGCCCAGGGTGAAGCTTTCTTT. Residues: CSASQAQGEAFF.

The gene calls are TRBV28 and TRBJ2-1; 8 nucleotides line up with TRBD2. The CDR3 totals 14 residues. Germline V lookup: CDR1 MDHEN, CDR2 SYDVKM. Germline trimming cut 5 bases from V and 13 bases from J; bases unmatched to any gene: 13. CDR3 coding DNA: TGTGCCAGCAGTCCGACGGGAGGGCCGAAGACCCAGTTCTTC. Translating it yields CASSPTGGPKTQFF.

This clonotype was seen only a few times. The chain couples TRBV7-9 to TRBJ1-2; D call uncertain. Per germline, CDR1 SEHNR and CDR2 FQNEAQ (reference sequence). This CDR3 is built from 14 residues. The germline V and J ends were trimmed by 5 bases and 0 bases, with 10 bases remaining between them. The CDR3, as DNA: TGTGCCAGCAGCCCGGAACCGACTAACTATGGCTACACCTTC. Translation: CASSPEPTNYGYTF. The full variable domain, in which reference TRBV7-9 and TRBJ1-2 provide the parts outside the CDR3, is DTGVSQNPRHKITKRGQNVTFRCDPISEHNRLYWYRQTLGQGPEFLTYFQNEAQLEKSRLLSDRFSAERPKGSFSTLEIQRTEQGDSAMYLCASSPEPTNYGYTFGSGTRLTVV.

Only a few counts were recorded for this clonotype. CDR3 protein: CASSQDKGYTGELFF. CDR3 coding DNA: TGTGCCAGCAGCCAAGATAAAGGATACACCGGGGAGCTGTTTTTT. The gene calls are TRBV4-2 and TRBJ2-2; no clear D gene. This CDR3 region has 15 residues. CDR1 is LGHNA, CDR2 YNFKEQ, per germline. The V end lost 0 bases, the J end lost 3 bases, and 8 bases lay between the germline ends.

On this clonotype: Because it lacks the conserved phenylalanine or tryptophan at the end, this CDR3 is likely a read error. The V and J genes are TRBV5-6 and TRBJ1-2, with D unclear. The V end was cut by 1 base, the J end by 4 bases, with 11 bases between. Per the germline V gene, CDR1 is SGHDT and CDR2 is YYEEEE. This CDR3 spans 14 amino acids. The CDR3 DNA follows: TGTGCCAGCAGCTTGTATGGGTATAGCTATGGCTACACCTTA. Encoded protein: CASSLYGYSYGYTL.

The chain is built from TRBV5-1 and TRBJ2-2; 7 nucleotides agree with TRBD2. The CDR3 spans 17 residues. After removal of 3 bases from V and 3 bases from J, the junction contained 11 bases not matched to a gene. CDR1 and CDR2 (germline): SGHRS, YFSETQ. CDR3 DNA sequence: TGCGCCAGCAGCTCTCTCCCCAGCGGGGTTGACACCGGGGAGCTGTTTTTT. Amino acid sequence: CASSSLPSGVDTGELFF. The variable domain in full, with the rest retrieved from reference TRBV5-1 and TRBJ2-2, is KAGVTQTPRYLIKTRGQQVTLSCSPISGHRSVSWYQQTPGQGLQFLFEYFSETQRNKGNFPGRFSGRQFSNSRSEMNVSTLELGDSALYLCASSSLPSGVDTGELFFGEGSRLTVL.

This clonotype has just one count. J is TRBJ2-2 and V is TRBV29-1, with D possibly called TRBD1 or TRBD2 (5 bases each). The CDR3 loop spans 11 amino acids. Germline CDR1 reads SQVTM; CDR2 reads ANQGSEA. CDR3 amino acids: CSYLGEGELFF. In DNA, the CDR3 is TGCAGTTACCTGGGGGAGGGGGAGCTGTTTTTT.

The chain has TRBV18 and TRBJ2-4; 7 bases are a match to TRBD2. Germline V gene lookup returns CDR1 KGHSH and CDR2 LQKENI. CDR3 length: 14 residues. V trimming: 3 bases; J trimming: 5 bases; junction bases outside the gene matches: 4. CDR3 residues: CASSPLGLENIQYF. The CDR3 nucleotides are TGTGCCAGCTCACCCCTCGGACTAGAAAACATTCAGTACTTC.

This clonotype was detected many times. The V call is TRBV12-3 or TRBV12-4, the J call TRBJ2-3; the D call may be TRBD1 or TRBD2 (5 bases each). The ends were cut back, 7 bases at V and 5 bases at J, with 19 bases in the middle. The CDR3 spans 15 residues. CDR3 DNA sequence: TGTGCCAGCACCCAAACATTCAGGGAGAGAGATACGCAGTATTTT. Translated, it gives CASTQTFRERDTQYF.

In its sample, this clonotype was seen a few times. This chain joins TRBV10-3 and TRBJ1-1; a possible D gene is TRBD1 (6 bases). This CDR3 contains 12 residues. V gave up 11 bases and J gave up 3 bases, with 13 bases separating them. The germline gives CDR1 ENHRY, CDR2 SYGVKD. The CDR3 coding sequence is TGTGCCTCACAGGGTGAGGACACTGAAGCTTTCTTT. As protein: CASQGEDTEAFF.